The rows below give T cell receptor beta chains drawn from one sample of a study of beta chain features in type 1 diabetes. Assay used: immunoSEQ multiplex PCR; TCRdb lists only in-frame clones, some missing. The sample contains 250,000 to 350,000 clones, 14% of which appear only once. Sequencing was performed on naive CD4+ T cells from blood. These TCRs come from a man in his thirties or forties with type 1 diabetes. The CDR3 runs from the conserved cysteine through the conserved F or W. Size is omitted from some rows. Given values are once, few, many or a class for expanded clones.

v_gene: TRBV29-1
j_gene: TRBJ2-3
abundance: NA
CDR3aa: CSVDRGLDTQYF

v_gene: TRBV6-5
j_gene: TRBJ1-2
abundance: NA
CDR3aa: CASSYSGGNYGYTF

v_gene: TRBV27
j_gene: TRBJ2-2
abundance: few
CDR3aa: CASSLSGEVRTGELFF

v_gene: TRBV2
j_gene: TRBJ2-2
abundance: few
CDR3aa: CASSRDSPTGELFF

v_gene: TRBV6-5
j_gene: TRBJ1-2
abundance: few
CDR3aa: CASSYSIEGHHGYTF

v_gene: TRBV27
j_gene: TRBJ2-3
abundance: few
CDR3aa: CASSLSGGSDTQYF

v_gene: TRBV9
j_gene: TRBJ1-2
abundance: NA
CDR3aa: CASSVEQGNGYTF

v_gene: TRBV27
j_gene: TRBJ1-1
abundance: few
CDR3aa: CASSLTTAGDTEAFF

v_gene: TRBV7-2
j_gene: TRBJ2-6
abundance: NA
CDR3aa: CASSPQGGRSISGANVLTF

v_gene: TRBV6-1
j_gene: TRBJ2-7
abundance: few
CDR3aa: CASSGGFFSYEQYF

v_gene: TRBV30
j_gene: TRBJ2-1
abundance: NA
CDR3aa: CAWSDGSARYNEQFF

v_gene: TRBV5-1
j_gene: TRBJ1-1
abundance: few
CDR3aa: CASSSGQGLRSTEAFF

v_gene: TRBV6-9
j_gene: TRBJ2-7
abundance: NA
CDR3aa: CASRGEQYF

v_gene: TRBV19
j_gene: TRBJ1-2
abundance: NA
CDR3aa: CASTRAGTGGYTF

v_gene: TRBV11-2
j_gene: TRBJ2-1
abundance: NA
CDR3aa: CASSAYNEQFF

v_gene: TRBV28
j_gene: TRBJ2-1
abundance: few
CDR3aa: CASSFPGNEQFF

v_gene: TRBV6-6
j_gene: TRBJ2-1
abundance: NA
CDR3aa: CASSFTSNEQFF

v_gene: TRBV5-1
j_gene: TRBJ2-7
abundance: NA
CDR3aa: CASTTGNSYEQYF

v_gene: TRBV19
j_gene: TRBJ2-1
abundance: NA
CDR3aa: CASSIFGQGDEQFF

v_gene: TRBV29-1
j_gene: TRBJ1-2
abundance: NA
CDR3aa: CSVVRGDAGGYGYTF